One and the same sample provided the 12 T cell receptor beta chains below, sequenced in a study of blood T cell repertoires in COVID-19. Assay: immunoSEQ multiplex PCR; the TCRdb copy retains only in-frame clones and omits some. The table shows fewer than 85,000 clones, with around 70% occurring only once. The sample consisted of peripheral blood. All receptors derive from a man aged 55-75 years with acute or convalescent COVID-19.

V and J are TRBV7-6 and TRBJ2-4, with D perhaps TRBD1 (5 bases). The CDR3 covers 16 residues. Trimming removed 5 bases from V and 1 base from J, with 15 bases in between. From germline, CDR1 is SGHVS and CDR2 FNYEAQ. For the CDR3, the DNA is TGTGCCAGCAGCGTCAGGGATTTTGGGGCCAAAAACATTCAGTACTTC. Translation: CASSVRDFGAKNIQYF.

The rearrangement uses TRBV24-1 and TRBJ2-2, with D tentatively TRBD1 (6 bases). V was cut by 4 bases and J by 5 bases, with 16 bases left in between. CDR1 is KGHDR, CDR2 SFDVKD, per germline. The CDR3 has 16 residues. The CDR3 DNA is TGTGCCACCAGTGAACAGGACAGTGATTATACCGGGGAGCTGTTTTTT. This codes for CATSEQDSDYTGELFF.

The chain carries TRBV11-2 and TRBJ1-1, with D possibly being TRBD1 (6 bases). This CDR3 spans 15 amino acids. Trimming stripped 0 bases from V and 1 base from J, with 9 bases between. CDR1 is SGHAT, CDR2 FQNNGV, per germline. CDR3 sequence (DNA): TGTGCCAGCAGCTTAGATGGGGGCTGGAACACTGAAGCTTTCTTT. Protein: CASSLDGGWNTEAFF.

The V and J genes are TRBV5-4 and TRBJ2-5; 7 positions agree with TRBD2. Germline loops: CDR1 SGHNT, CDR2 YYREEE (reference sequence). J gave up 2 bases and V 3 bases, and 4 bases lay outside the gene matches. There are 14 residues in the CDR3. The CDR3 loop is CASSYGGGQETQYF. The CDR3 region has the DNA TGTGCCAGCAGCTATGGGGGGGGGCAAGAGACCCAGTACTTC.

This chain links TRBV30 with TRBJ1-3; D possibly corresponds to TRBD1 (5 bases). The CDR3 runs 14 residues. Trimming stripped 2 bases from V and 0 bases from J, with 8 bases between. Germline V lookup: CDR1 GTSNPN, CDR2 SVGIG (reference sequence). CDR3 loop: CAWSRGSSGNTIYF. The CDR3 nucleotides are TGTGCCTGGAGTCGGGGGAGCTCTGGAAACACCATATATTTT.

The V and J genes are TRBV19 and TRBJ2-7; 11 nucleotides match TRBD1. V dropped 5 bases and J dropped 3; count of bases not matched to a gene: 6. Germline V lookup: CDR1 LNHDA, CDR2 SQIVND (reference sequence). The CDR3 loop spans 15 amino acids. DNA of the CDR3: TGTGCCAGTAGTCGGGGGGGACAGGGGGTCTACGAGCAGTACTTC. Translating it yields CASSRGGQGVYEQYF.

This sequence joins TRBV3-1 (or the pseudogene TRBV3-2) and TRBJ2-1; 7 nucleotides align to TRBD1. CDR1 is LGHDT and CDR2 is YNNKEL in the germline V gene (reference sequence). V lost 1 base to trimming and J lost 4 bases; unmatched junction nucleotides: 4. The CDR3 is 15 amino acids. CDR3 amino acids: CASSQAGTEYNEQFF. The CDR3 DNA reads TGTGCCAGCAGCCAAGCCGGGACAGAATACAATGAGCAGTTCTTC.

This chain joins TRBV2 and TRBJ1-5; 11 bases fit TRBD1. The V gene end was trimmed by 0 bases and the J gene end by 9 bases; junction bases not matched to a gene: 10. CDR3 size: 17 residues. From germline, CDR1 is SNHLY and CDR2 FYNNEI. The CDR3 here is CASSEAMKGQGVWPQHF. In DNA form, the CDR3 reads TGTGCCAGCAGTGAAGCGATGAAGGGACAGGGGGTTTGGCCCCAGCATTTT.

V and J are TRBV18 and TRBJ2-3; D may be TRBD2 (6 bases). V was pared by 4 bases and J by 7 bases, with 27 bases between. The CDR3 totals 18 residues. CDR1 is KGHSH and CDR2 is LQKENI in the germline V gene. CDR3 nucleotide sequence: TGTGCCAGCTCACTATACAAGAGGTCCAGCTCCGGGGGTAATACGCAGTATTTT. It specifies CASSLYKRSSSGGNTQYF.

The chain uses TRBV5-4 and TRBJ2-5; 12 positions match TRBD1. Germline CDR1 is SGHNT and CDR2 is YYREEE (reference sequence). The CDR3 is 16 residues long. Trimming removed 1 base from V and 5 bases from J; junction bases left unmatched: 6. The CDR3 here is CASSLLGTGGGETQYF. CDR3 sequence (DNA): TGTGCCAGCAGCTTGTTAGGGACAGGGGGCGGGGAGACCCAGTACTTC.

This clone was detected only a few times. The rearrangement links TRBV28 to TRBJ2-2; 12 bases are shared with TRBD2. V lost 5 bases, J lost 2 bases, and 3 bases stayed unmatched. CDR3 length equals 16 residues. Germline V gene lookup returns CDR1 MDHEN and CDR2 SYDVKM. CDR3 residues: CASSRLAGANTGELFF. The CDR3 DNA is TGTGCCAGCAGTCGACTAGCGGGAGCAAACACCGGGGAGCTGTTTTTT.

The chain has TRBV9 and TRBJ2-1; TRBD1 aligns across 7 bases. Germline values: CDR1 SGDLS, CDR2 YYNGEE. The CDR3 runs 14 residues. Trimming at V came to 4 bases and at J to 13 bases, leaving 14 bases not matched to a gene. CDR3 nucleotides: TGTGCCAGCAGCCCCCGACCGAACCGGGACAGTCAGTTCTTC. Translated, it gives CASSPRPNRDSQFF.